Listed below are T cell receptor beta chains from one sample, sequenced in a study of identical twins. One entry per CDR3 protein, called by TCRdb with MiXCR from the 5' RACE reads. The data contain approximately 620,000 distinct CDR3 sequences, 8.6% of them seen just once; the ten biggest clones take up 0.75% to 1%. A further study also used this sample, focusing on yellow fever vaccine responses in identical twins.

The sample taken for sequencing was PBMCs. The receptors stem from a woman younger than 35 in good health. The CDR3 runs from the conserved cysteine through the conserved F or W. The D gene is left open where the match is weak. Clone size is stated in some rows and not others, as once, few, many or a class when expanded.

CASSQGATTLSKSYEQYF,TGCGCCAGCAGCCAGGGGGCTACAACCCTTAGTAAGTCCTACGAGCAGTACTTC,TRBV4-3,many,TRBJ2-7,NA
CASSYLLAGANEQFF,TGTGCCAGCAGCTATCTACTAGCGGGGGCAAATGAGCAGTTCTTC,TRBV11-2,NA,TRBJ2-1,TRBD2
CASTSEEGVSGTQYF,TGTGCCAGCACCTCAGAGGAGGGGGTCTCAGGGACCCAGTACTTC,TRBV7-9,few,TRBJ2-5,NA
CASSLLGQGYGYTF,TGTGCCAGCAGCCTACTAGGACAGGGCTATGGCTACACCTTC,TRBV28,NA,TRBJ1-2,TRBD1
CASSSGILADTQYF,TGTGCCAGCTCCAGCGGCATCCTGGCGGATACGCAGTATTTT,TRBV7-6,few,TRBJ2-3,NA
CSVEGGTGGSSYNEQFF,TGCAGCGTTGAAGGTGGGACAGGGGGGAGCTCCTACAATGAGCAGTTCTTC,TRBV29-1,many,TRBJ2-1,TRBD1
CASSIPHGGGPRGNEQFF,TGTGCCAGCAGTATACCACACGGCGGGGGCCCCCGAGGCAATGAGCAGTTCTTC,TRBV28,few,TRBJ2-1,NA
CASRPPEGIDEQYF,TGCGCCAGCCGACCCCCGGAGGGAATCGACGAGCAGTACTTC,TRBV5-1,few,TRBJ2-7,NA
CASSSGHSYGYTF,TGTGCCAGCAGTTCAGGACATTCCTATGGCTACACCTTC,TRBV28,many,TRBJ1-2,NA
CASSLWGGKNTEAFF,TGTGCCAGCAGTTTATGGGGCGGGAAGAACACTGAAGCTTTCTTT,TRBV12-3/TRBV12-4,NA,TRBJ1-1,NA
CASSLDAGVHNEQFF,TGTGCCAGCAGCTTGGATGCGGGGGTCCACAATGAGCAGTTCTTC,TRBV5-5,NA,TRBJ2-1,TRBD2
CASSLNDLAKNIQYF,TGTGCCAGCAGCTTGAATGACCTAGCCAAAAACATTCAGTACTTC,TRBV5-6,many,TRBJ2-4,NA
CASSVGLAGVGYEQYF,TGCGCCAGCAGCGTGGGACTAGCGGGAGTTGGGTACGAGCAGTACTTC,TRBV5-1,many,TRBJ2-7,TRBD2
CASSQQETGELFF,TGTGCTAGCAGCCAACAGGAGACCGGGGAGCTGTTTTTT,TRBV7-7,few,TRBJ2-2,NA
CSARSDRVSYEQYF,TGCAGTGCTAGGTCGGACAGGGTTTCTTACGAGCAGTACTTC,TRBV20-1,many,TRBJ2-7,TRBD1
CAISSGAYEQYF,TGTGCCATCAGTAGCGGCGCCTACGAGCAGTACTTC,TRBV10-3,many,TRBJ2-7,NA
CASSETGGGEQYF,TGTGCCAGCAGTGAGACAGGGGGGGGCGAGCAGTACTTC,TRBV6-1,few,TRBJ2-7,TRBD1
CASSRTGLWELFF,TGTGCCAGCAGCCGGACAGGGCTCTGGGAGCTGTTTTTT,TRBV6-1,few,TRBJ2-2,TRBD1
CASSSRDRRGEKLFF,TGTGCCAGCAGTTCCCGGGACAGACGGGGTGAAAAACTGTTTTTT,TRBV27,few,TRBJ1-4,TRBD1
CSASGWGLAYEQYF,TGCAGTGCTAGCGGCTGGGGTCTCGCCTACGAGCAGTACTTC,TRBV20-1,few,TRBJ2-7,NA
CASSISGGASYNEQFF,TGTGCCAGCAGCATTAGCGGGGGGGCTTCCTACAATGAGCAGTTCTTC,TRBV7-2,few,TRBJ2-1,TRBD2
CASSIGTGGFDEQYF,TGTGCCAGTAGTATAGGGACAGGGGGCTTCGACGAGCAGTACTTC,TRBV19,NA,TRBJ2-7,TRBD1
CATSRATGDTQYF,TGTGCCACCAGCAGAGCTACGGGGGATACGCAGTATTTT,TRBV15,NA,TRBJ2-3,NA
CASSQDPWGNEQFF,TGCGCCAGCAGCCAAGATCCCTGGGGTAATGAGCAGTTCTTC,TRBV4-3,many,TRBJ2-1,NA
CASSPELNEQYF,TGTGCCAGCAGCCCGGAGCTGAACGAGCAGTACTTC,TRBV7-9,NA,TRBJ2-7,NA
CASSRIGALRDEQYF,TGTGCCAGCAGCCGCATCGGGGCCTTAAGGGACGAGCAGTACTTC,TRBV6-1,many,TRBJ2-7,NA
CATSRVQARKNTEAFF,TGTGCCACCAGCAGGGTACAGGCACGTAAGAACACTGAAGCTTTCTTT,TRBV15,once,TRBJ1-1,NA
CASSQGGSGRTGGAETQYF,TGCGCCAGCAGCCAAGGGGGTTCAGGCCGGACAGGGGGCGCAGAGACCCAGTACTTC,TRBV4-3,NA,TRBJ2-5,TRBD1
CASSPSRTGYNQPQHF,TGCGCCAGCAGTCCGTCTAGGACAGGGTACAATCAGCCCCAGCATTTT,TRBV23-1,few,TRBJ1-5,TRBD1
CASLAIGHEQYF,TGTGCCAGCCTGGCCATTGGGCACGAGCAGTACTTC,TRBV12-3/TRBV12-4,few,TRBJ2-7,NA
CASSSRTSGTTDTQYF,TGTGCCAGCAGTAGCCGGACTAGCGGAACCACAGATACGCAGTATTTT,TRBV12-3/TRBV12-4,NA,TRBJ2-3,TRBD2
CSALRTSGVTYNEQFF,TGCAGTGCCCTCCGGACTAGCGGGGTCACCTACAATGAGCAGTTCTTC,TRBV20-1,few,TRBJ2-1,TRBD2
CATRRGDNEQFF,TGTGCCACCCGACGGGGGGACAATGAGCAGTTCTTC,TRBV6-2/TRBV6-3,many,TRBJ2-1,TRBD2
CASSLRGPAGELFF,TGTGCCAGCAGCTTGAGAGGGCCGGCCGGGGAGCTGTTTTTT,TRBV5-8,few,TRBJ2-2,NA
CASSQRELGTYEQYF,TGCGCCAGCAGCCAAAGGGAGCTCGGCACCTACGAGCAGTACTTC,TRBV4-1,few,TRBJ2-7,NA
CASSKWGRGNQPQHF,NA,TRBV21-1,NA,TRBJ1-5,NA
CASSLADRGVRNEQFF,TGCGCCAGCAGCTTAGCAGACAGGGGGGTAAGGAATGAGCAGTTCTTC,TRBV5-1,NA,TRBJ2-1,TRBD1
CASSYSSQGGNYGYTF,TGTGCCAGCAGTTACTCGAGCCAGGGTGGGAACTATGGCTACACCTTC,TRBV6-5,many,TRBJ1-2,NA
CASSPTDREVSGANVLTF,TGTGCCAGCAGTCCGACTGACAGGGAGGTTTCTGGGGCCAACGTCCTGACTTTC,TRBV12-3/TRBV12-4,NA,TRBJ2-6,NA
CATFSSRGYEQYF,TGTGCCACCTTCTCTTCCAGGGGTTACGAGCAGTACTTC,TRBV28,NA,TRBJ2-7,NA
CASSQEMLAGVSGGTDTQYF,TGCGCCAGCAGCCAAGAAATGCTAGCGGGAGTTTCCGGGGGCACAGATACGCAGTATTTT,TRBV4-3,NA,TRBJ2-3,TRBD2
CASSHPDRQQGTVF,TGCGCCAGCAGCCACCCCGATCGCCAACAGGGAACGGTCTTT,TRBV4-1,few,TRBJ1-1,NA
CASSIGGSGANVLTF,TGTGCCAGCAGCATCGGGGGGTCTGGGGCCAACGTCCTGACTTTC,TRBV5-5,many,TRBJ2-6,TRBD2
CASVDRLSAQYF,TGTGCCAGCGTGGATCGGCTGTCGGCGCAGTATTTT,TRBV25-1,NA,TRBJ2-3,NA
CATSRVSYRDSSYNEQFF,TGTGCCACCAGCAGAGTAAGCTACCGGGATAGCTCCTACAATGAGCAGTTCTTC,TRBV15,NA,TRBJ2-1,NA
CASRSRGQSNTGELFF,TGTGCCAGCAGGTCCCGGGGGCAATCTAACACCGGGGAGCTGTTTTTT,TRBV12-3/TRBV12-4,many,TRBJ2-2,NA
CASSFGTGFNEQFF,TGTGCCAGCAGTTTTGGGACAGGGTTCAATGAGCAGTTCTTC,TRBV27,NA,TRBJ2-1,TRBD1
CASRTTGGFEEYF,TGTGCCAGCAGGACAACAGGGGGCTTTGAAGAGTACTTC,TRBV12-3/TRBV12-4,few,TRBJ2-7,TRBD1
CASSYRSYSPLHF,TGTGCCAGCAGTTACCGGTCGTATTCACCCCTCCACTTT,TRBV6-5,NA,TRBJ1-6,NA
CASSAKYRSTGYEQYF,TGTGCCAGCAGTGCCAAATACCGTTCGACAGGGTACGAGCAGTACTTC,TRBV25-1,NA,TRBJ2-7,TRBD1
CSAPGQGSHEQYF,TGCAGCGCACCGGGACAGGGTTCACACGAGCAGTACTTC,TRBV20-1,few,TRBJ2-7,TRBD1
CSVHTGDEKLFF,TGCAGCGTTCACACAGGAGATGAAAAACTGTTTTTT,TRBV29-1,many,TRBJ1-4,NA
CASSDQGSTGELFF,TGTGCCAGCAGTGACCAGGGTTCCACCGGGGAGCTGTTTTTT,TRBV6-4,NA,TRBJ2-2,NA
CASSAGAEENQPQHF,TGTGCCAGCTCAGCAGGGGCCGAAGAAAATCAGCCCCAGCATTTT,TRBV18,few,TRBJ1-5,NA
CATSRDYPAGGGETQYF,TGTGCCACCAGCAGAGATTATCCGGCGGGAGGGGGGGAGACCCAGTACTTC,TRBV15,NA,TRBJ2-5,TRBD2
CASSFDRSNSPLHF,TGTGCCAGCAGTTTTGACAGGAGTAATTCACCCCTCCACTTT,TRBV28,NA,TRBJ1-6,NA
CASSQFRRELFF,TGTGCCAGCAGCCAATTCCGGCGGGAGCTGTTTTTT,TRBV16,few,TRBJ2-2,NA
CASSLSPYQGSRYEQYF,TGTGCCAGCAGCTTAAGCCCCTACCAGGGGTCCCGCTACGAGCAGTACTTC,TRBV7-2,many,TRBJ2-7,NA
CASRVGQLTEAFF,TGTGCCAGCAGGGTGGGACAGCTCACTGAAGCTTTCTTT,TRBV12-3/TRBV12-4,many,TRBJ1-1,TRBD1